This TCR beta chain was profiled in a study of OX40 agonist ivuxolimab in advanced cancers. Study background: Three partial responders included one hepatocellular carcinoma patient and two cutaneous melanoma patients. Study-wide results and limits: Relative to CD4+ cells, CD8+ T cells on average had more expanded clones.

Concerning this clone itself: Its matching antigen is unknown.

After removal of 6 bases from V and 9 bases from J, the junction contained 10 bases not matched to a gene. CDR1 is SGHDN, CDR2 FVKESK, per germline. The CDR3 is 15 amino acids. Patients with autoimmune history or systemic immunosuppression were excluded. The method was immunoSEQ multiplex PCR; TCRdb's version includes in-frame clones alone and lacks a portion of them. The sample has some 30,000 clones; nearly 95% are singletons. The chain recombines TRBV14 with TRBJ2-1, with TRBD2 matching over 11 bases. This specimen was CD4+ or CD8+ T cells sorted from blood, taken in a trial of the OX40 agonist ivuxolimab. The source of this sequence is an adult with an advanced solid tumor such as melanoma, head and neck, liver or kidney cancer. CDR3 sequence reads: CASSPFSGRAGEQFF. The DNA for the CDR3 is TGTGCCAGCAGTCCTTTTAGCGGGAGGGCAGGTGAGCAGTTCTTC.